This T cell receptor beta chain was documented in a study of blood T cell repertoires in COVID-19. Study at large: T cells, B-cell-depleted T cells, or PBMCs provided the cDNA or gDNA that served as material.

Per germline, CDR1 SEHNR and CDR2 FQNEAQ (reference sequence). V shed 4 bases and J shed 1 base, with 7 bases lying between them. This CDR3 is built from 13 residues. The authors' processing: Scientists estimated how many nucleated cells there were by amplifying reference gene primers. Assay used: immunoSEQ multiplex PCR; TCRdb lists only in-frame clones, some missing. D and trimming were read from the DNA, whereas the V and J calls and clone size are those reported in that table. The sample carries roughly 100,000 clones, about 91% recorded once. The specimen was peripheral blood. This chain links TRBV7-9 with TRBJ1-2; possible D gene TRBD1, 6 bases. The sequence came from a man aged 18 to 30 with acute or convalescent COVID-19. The CDR3 protein is CASSSQGNYGYTF. CDR3 nucleotides: TGTGCCAGCAGCTCACAGGGTAACTATGGCTACACCTTC.